These 3 T cell receptor beta chains were sequenced from one sample in a study of T cell clonality in common variable immunodeficiency. General observations from the study: Common variable immunodeficiency TCR beta sequences reportedly had fewer deletions and N-nucleotide insertions.

These receptors have no identified antigens. Here immunoSEQ multiplex PCR was the method, and the copy in TCRdb shows in-frame clones only, minus some. Observed in the sample are 25,000 to 35,000 clones, none of them singletons. Specimen: peripheral blood mononuclear cells. Every receptor here comes from a human donor with common variable immunodeficiency.

Remarks on this clone: The CDR3 extends 3 residues past the end of the read, so its final part is completed from the germline J gene. The chain combines TRBV19 with TRBJ2-1, with 7 bases that match TRBD2. CDR1 is LNHDA, CDR2 SQIVND, per germline (reference sequence). The V segment lost 4 bases and the J segment 0 bases; nucleotides outside the gene matches: 9. This CDR3 has 17 amino acids. The CDR3 DNA, read in part, is TGTGCCAGTAGTAAGTCTCTAGCGGAAAGCTCCTACAATGAG. This sequence encodes CASSKSLAESSYNE. The entire CDR3 reads CASSKSLAESSYNEQFF.

As for this clone: The read terminates 3 residues ahead of where the CDR3 ends, so the germline J gene completes it. Other DNA sequences in the same sample also yield this CDR3. V gene TRBV7-3 combines with J gene TRBJ2-3; 7 bases line up with TRBD2. Germline V gene data show CDR1 as SGHTA and CDR2 as FQGTGA. This CDR3 has 15 residues. The ends lost 2 bases at V and 3 bases at J; junction bases unmatched: 5. The covered CDR3 bases are TGTGCCAGCAGCTTAGGGGGGGGACGAACAGATACG. Translated: CASSLGGGRTDT. The full CDR3 protein is CASSLGGGRTDTQYF.

In its sample, this clone was seen many times. The observed sequence ends 3 residues before the CDR3 terminus, with the missing tail filled in from the germline J gene. V and J are TRBV30 and TRBJ1-2; no definite D call. The V end lost 1 base, the J end lost 3 bases, and 12 bases lay between the germline ends. The CDR3 runs 14 residues. Germline CDR1 and CDR2: GTSNPN and SVGIG (reference sequence). The CDR3 region is CAWSENPAHYGYTF. The DNA read from the CDR3 is TGTGCCTGGAGTGAAAACCCCGCGCACTATGGC.